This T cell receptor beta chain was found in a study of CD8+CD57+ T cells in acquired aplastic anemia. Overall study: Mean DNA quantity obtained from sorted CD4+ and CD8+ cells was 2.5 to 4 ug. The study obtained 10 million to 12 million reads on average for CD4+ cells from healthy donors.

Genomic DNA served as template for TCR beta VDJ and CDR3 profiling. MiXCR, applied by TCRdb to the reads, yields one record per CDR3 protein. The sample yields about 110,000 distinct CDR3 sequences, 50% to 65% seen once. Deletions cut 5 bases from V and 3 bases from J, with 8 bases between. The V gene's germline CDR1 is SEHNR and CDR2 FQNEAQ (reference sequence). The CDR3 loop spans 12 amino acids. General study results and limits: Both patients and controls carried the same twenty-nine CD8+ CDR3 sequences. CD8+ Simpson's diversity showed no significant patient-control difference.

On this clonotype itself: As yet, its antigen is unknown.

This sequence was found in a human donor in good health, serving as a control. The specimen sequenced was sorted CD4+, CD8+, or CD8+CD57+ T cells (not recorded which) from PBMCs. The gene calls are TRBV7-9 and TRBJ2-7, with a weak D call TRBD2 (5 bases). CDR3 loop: CASSPSHYEQYV. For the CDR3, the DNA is TGTGCCAGCAGCCCTAGCCACTACGAGCAGTACGTC.